Listed here are 27 T cell receptor beta chains from one sample, sequenced in a study of T cell repertoires in cytomegalovirus infection (dated by TCRdb to about 2019). TCRdb shows the sequencer as Illumina HiSeq 1500. TCRdb trimmed the raw reads at Q25, called clones with MiXCR and kept productive beta chains. For every CDR3 protein sequence, its rows merge into one entry that carries the most common genes and DNA. The sample table lists about 740,000 distinct CDR3 sequences, roughly 36% of them with a count of one. The ten largest clones represent around 2.6% of the sample. The sample taken for sequencing was PBMCs. These receptors were collected from a human donor in good health (CMV status not recorded). Some clones in this sample may be carry-over from other donors' samples.

This clonotype was counted at least ten times. This rearrangement joins TRBV7-6 to TRBJ2-3, with D uncertain. V dropped 1 base and J dropped 2 bases, with 10 bases sitting between them. Germline V gene sequence: CDR1 SGHVS, CDR2 FNYEAQ. CDR3 length: 15 amino acids. CDR3 nucleotide sequence: TGTGCCAGCAGCTTAGAGAATTACCCCACAGATACGCAGTATTTT. The encoded protein is CASSLENYPTDTQYF.

This sequence joins TRBV19 and TRBJ1-1; unclear D gene. V dropped 0 bases and J dropped 0 bases, with 11 bases sitting between them. The CDR3 contains 16 residues. CDR1 and CDR2 (germline): LNHDA, SQIVND (reference sequence). CDR3 protein: CASSIDSRAMNTEAFF. Here the CDR3 DNA reads TGTGCCAGTAGTATAGATTCCAGAGCCATGAACACTGAAGCTTTCTTT.

In the case of this clonotype: At one end, the junction sequence differs from germline, possibly due to a read error. The chain employs TRBV12-3 or TRBV12-4 and TRBJ1-1; 7 bases match TRBD1. This CDR3 comprises 14 residues. The CDR3 bases are TGTGCCAGCGGGCCCCCGGGACAGTTGACTGAAGATTTCTTT. Encoded protein: CASGPPGQLTEDFF.

Only one count was recorded for this clonotype. This chain links TRBV5-1 with TRBJ1-1; TRBD1 might be the D (6 bases). The V end was cut by 0 bases, the J end by 7 bases, with 19 bases between. Germline V gene data show CDR1 as SGHRS and CDR2 as YFSETQ. CDR3 length: 16 amino acids. The CDR3 DNA follows: TGCGCCAGCAGCTTGGTCCGGACAGCGGACGGAGTTGAAGCTTTCTTT. It specifies CASSLVRTADGVEAFF.

This chain connects TRBV7-9 to TRBJ2-7, with TRBD2 matching 8 bases. The germline V gene has CDR1 SEHNR and CDR2 FQNEAQ (reference sequence). The trim removed 5 bases at V and 3 bases at J, leaving 9 bases unmatched. The CDR3 extends over 15 amino acids. The CDR3 sequence: CASSVRTGGFYEQYF. CDR3 nucleotides: TGTGCCAGCAGCGTCCGAACGGGAGGGTTCTACGAGCAGTACTTC.

The V gene is TRBV18, the J gene TRBJ1-1; a possible D gene is TRBD1 (5 bases). CDR1 is KGHSH and CDR2 is LQKENI in the germline V gene. The CDR3 runs 14 residues. The germline V and J ends were trimmed by 6 bases and 3 bases, with 14 bases remaining between them. The CDR3 DNA reads TGTGCCAGCTCTCCCTTCTGGGGGGACACTGAAGCTTTCTTT. This gives the protein CASSPFWGDTEAFF.

This clonotype was recorded many times. CDR3 nucleotides: TGTGCCAGCAGGGACAGGGTTTATACTGAAGCTTTCTTT. This encodes CASRDRVYTEAFF. The chain is built from TRBV7-8 and TRBJ1-1; TRBD1 aligns across 8 bases. V gave up 6 bases and J gave up 5 bases; unmatched junction bases: 5. The CDR3 loop spans 13 amino acids. Per germline, CDR1 SGHVS and CDR2 FQNEAQ.

J is TRBJ1-5 and V is TRBV12-3 or TRBV12-4; D is unclear. V lost 7 bases and J lost 12, with 19 bases in between. This CDR3 contains 13 residues. The DNA of the CDR3 is TGTGCCAGCACCCGGGGAAGTCTAGGGCGCCAGCATTTT. It codes for CASTRGSLGRQHF.

This clonotype was observed a single time. Here the CDR3 omits its conserved ending phenylalanine or tryptophan, so a read error is the likely source. The chain combines TRBV4-1 with TRBJ2-1, with 7 bases lining up with TRBD2. Germline CDR1 MGHRA, CDR2 YSYEKL. Trimming cost V 1 base and J 9 bases; bases outside gene matches: 3. This CDR3 spans 13 amino acids. For the CDR3, the DNA is TGCGCCAGCAGCCAAGCTGCGGGAGTTGAGCAGTTCCTC. This encodes CASSQAAGVEQFL.

This clonotype has just one count. This chain joins TRBV4-2 and TRBJ1-5, with 7 nucleotides matching TRBD1. CDR3 length: 15 amino acids. Germline CDR1 is LGHNA and CDR2 is YNFKEQ. The V gene end was trimmed by 3 bases and the J gene end by 0 bases; junction bases not matched to a gene: 2. The CDR3 sequence is CASSHGTDSNQPQHF. The DNA of the CDR3 is TGTGCCAGCAGCCATGGGACAGATAGCAATCAGCCCCAGCATTTT.

This clonotype was observed at least ten times. V usage is TRBV7-2 and J usage is TRBJ1-5; perhaps TRBD1 as D (5 bases). The V gene lost 1 base and the J gene lost 6 bases, with 13 bases spanning the gap. The CDR3 is 15 amino acids. In germline, CDR1 is SGHTA, CDR2 FQGNSA. The CDR3 bases are TGTGCCAGCAGCTTAGGGGGCCTGTTCGGTCAGCCCCAGCATTTT. Its translation is CASSLGGLFGQPQHF.

This clonotype has a handful of counts. This rearrangement joins TRBV6-1 to TRBJ2-7; 10 nucleotides match TRBD1. CDR1 is MNHNS and CDR2 is SASEGT in the germline V gene. V trimming: 1 base; J trimming: 6 bases; junction bases outside the gene matches: 12. The CDR3 loop spans 17 amino acids. The CDR3 region is CASSEDPSGTGDSEQYF. As DNA, the CDR3 is TGTGCCAGCAGTGAAGATCCCAGTGGGACAGGGGACTCCGAGCAGTACTTC.

V and J are TRBV6-2 or TRBV6-3 and TRBJ2-7, with 11 bases aligning to TRBD2. V shed 8 bases, J shed 3 bases, and the junction held 12 bases outside the gene matches. The CDR3 is made up of 16 amino acids. Germline lookup yields CDR1 MNHEY and CDR2 SVGEGT. CDR3 coding DNA: TGTGCCAGCGGTCTAGCGGGAGGAACTATGGGCTACGAGCAGTACTTC. This codes for CASGLAGGTMGYEQYF.

About this clonotype itself: At one end, the junction sequence differs from germline, possibly due to a read error. V and J are TRBV4-1 and TRBJ2-5; D gene uncertain. The germline CDR1 and CDR2 sequences are MGHRA and YSYEKL. This CDR3 region has 18 residues. CDR3 protein: CASSQDRSGVKYQETQYF. DNA for the CDR3: TGTGCCAGCAGCCAAGATCGTTCAGGAGTCAAGTACCAAGAGACCCAGTACTTC.

The gene calls are TRBV5-6 and TRBJ2-7; maybe TRBD1 (6 bases). The germline V gene encodes CDR1 SGHDT and CDR2 YYEEEE. This CDR3 is built from 16 residues. Trimming took 5 bases from V and 3 from J, leaving 21 bases between them. The CDR3 loop is CASRWGSGTPLYEQYF. The CDR3, as DNA: TGTGCCAGCAGGTGGGGATCCGGGACACCACTCTACGAGCAGTACTTC.

The table lists this clonotype with a few counts. The chain recombines TRBV7-2 with TRBJ2-5; 10 positions match TRBD1. The CDR3 loop spans 15 amino acids. J gave up 4 bases and V 4 bases, and 6 bases lay outside the gene matches. Germline loops: CDR1 SGHTA, CDR2 FQGNSA. This CDR3 reads CASSSGQGLRETQYF. The CDR3 bases are TGTGCCAGCAGCTCGGGACAGGGGTTGCGAGAGACCCAGTACTTC.

V gene TRBV29-1 combines with J gene TRBJ1-1; D call uncertain. The V and J ends lost 5 bases and 0 bases respectively, with 19 bases between them. The germline gives CDR1 SQVTM, CDR2 ANQGSEA. The CDR3 length is 16 residues. The CDR3 coding sequence is TGCAGCGTTAAAAGTCTGGGAGGGAGGGTGAACACTGAAGCTTTCTTT. Protein sequence: CSVKSLGGRVNTEAFF.

Of note for this clonotype: One end of the junction varies from germline; a read error may be responsible. The chain couples TRBV19 to TRBJ1-1; 10 nucleotides align to TRBD1. This CDR3 is 13 amino acids long. The germline V gene encodes CDR1 LNHDA and CDR2 SQIVND (reference sequence). CDR3 coding DNA: TGTGCCAGTACCAGTCCCGGGACAGGGGAGGCGATCTTT. Translated: CASTSPGTGEAIF. Full variable domain (remainder filled in from reference TRBV19 and TRBJ1-1): DGGITQSPKYLFRKEGQNVTLSCEQNLNHDAMYWYRQDPGQGLRLIYYSQIVNDFQKGDIAEGYSVSREKKESFPLTVTSAQKNPTAFYLCASTSPGTGEAIFGQGTRLTVV.

This clonotype appeared a few times. The V and J genes are TRBV5-1 and TRBJ1-4; 7 nucleotides align to TRBD1. V shed 5 bases and J 7 bases; nucleotides not matched to a gene: 5. The CDR3 loop spans 13 amino acids. Germline CDR1 reads SGHRS; CDR2 reads YFSETQ. The CDR3 is CASSDRVREKLFF. CDR3 DNA: TGCGCCAGCAGTGACAGGGTCCGTGAAAAACTGTTTTTT. The full variable domain, with the rest looked up from reference TRBV5-1 and TRBJ1-4, is KAGVTQTPRYLIKTRGQQVTLSCSPISGHRSVSWYQQTPGQGLQFLFEYFSETQRNKGNFPGRFSGRQFSNSRSEMNVSTLELGDSALYLCASSDRVREKLFFGSGTQLSVL.

This clonotype has a handful of counts. This chain uses TRBV6-1 with TRBJ2-7; TRBD1 or TRBD2 may be the D gene (5 bases each). Trimming removed 8 bases from V and 6 bases from J, with 11 bases in between. This CDR3 has 11 amino acids. Germline CDR1 is MNHNS and CDR2 is SASEGT. The CDR3 coding sequence is TGTGCCAGCGGGGGACCGCTCGAGCAGTACTTC. Translating gives CASGGPLEQYF.

The count of this clonotype is one. The CDR3 ends on some other residue instead of the conserved phenylalanine or tryptophan, so this is likely a read error. This chain links TRBV20-1 with TRBJ1-2, with 10 bases aligning to TRBD1. Germline trimming cut 2 bases from V and 5 bases from J; bases unmatched to any gene: 8. Germline V gene data show CDR1 as DFQATT and CDR2 as SNEGSKA (reference sequence). CDR3 length: 15 residues. The CDR3 loop is CSARSPGQGQYGYTL. CDR3 sequence (DNA): TGCAGTGCTAGATCCCCGGGACAGGGGCAGTATGGCTACACCTTA.

V usage is TRBV29-1 and J usage is TRBJ2-7; a possible D gene is TRBD1 (5 bases). The CDR3 covers 13 residues. V was pared by 4 bases and J by 6 bases, with 16 bases between. The germline CDR1 and CDR2 sequences are SQVTM and ANQGSEA. The CDR3 protein is CSVAGRVDGEQYF. DNA of the CDR3: TGCAGCGTTGCTGGCAGGGTTGACGGCGAGCAGTACTTC.

To note about this clonotype: At one boundary the junction diverges from the germline segment, which might be a read error. This chain connects TRBV6-2 or TRBV6-3 to TRBJ1-2; a weak D match, TRBD1 (6 bases). Germline-derived CDR1 and CDR2 are MNHEY and SVGEGT. This CDR3 has 14 residues. As DNA, the CDR3 is TGTGCCCGCAGTTACAGGGTCCGAGGCTATGGCTACACCTTC. Translated: CARSYRVRGYGYTF.

This clonotype was observed a few times. This chain connects TRBV7-2 to TRBJ1-2; 10 bases are a match to TRBD1. After removal of 3 bases from V and 10 bases from J, the junction contained 8 bases not matched to a gene. Germline V CDR1 and CDR2: SGHTA, FQGNSA. This CDR3 has 14 amino acids. This CDR3 is CASSFTIGQGDYTF. The CDR3, as DNA: TGTGCCAGCAGCTTTACTATAGGACAGGGGGACTACACCTTC.

This clonotype has just a few counts. The chain links TRBV4-1 to TRBJ1-2; no clear D gene. CDR3 length: 15 amino acids. V was shortened by 3 bases and J by 4 bases, with 15 bases between the two germline ends. Germline CDR1 is MGHRA and CDR2 is YSYEKL. CDR3 coding DNA: TGCGCCAGCAGCCAGACCGGGAGTTTAGGCTATGGCTACACCTTC. Amino acid sequence: CASSQTGSLGYGYTF.

The chain has TRBV27 and TRBJ2-2; D unresolved. Germline V CDR1 and CDR2: MNHEY, SMNVEV (reference sequence). V lost 2 bases, J lost 3 bases, and 7 bases lay in between. The CDR3 contains 14 residues. Written as DNA, the CDR3 is TGTGCCAGCAGTTTAGGCAGAGACACCGGGGAGCTGTTTTTT. This gives the protein CASSLGRDTGELFF.

The chain links TRBV20-1 to TRBJ2-7; D is unresolved. Per the germline V gene, CDR1 is DFQATT and CDR2 is SNEGSKA (reference sequence). This CDR3 is 15 amino acids long. Trimming pared 6 bases from V and 0 bases from J, leaving 18 bases between. The CDR3 loop is CSAARVADPSYEQYF. The CDR3 nucleotides read TGCAGTGCCGCGCGCGTAGCCGATCCCTCCTACGAGCAGTACTTC.